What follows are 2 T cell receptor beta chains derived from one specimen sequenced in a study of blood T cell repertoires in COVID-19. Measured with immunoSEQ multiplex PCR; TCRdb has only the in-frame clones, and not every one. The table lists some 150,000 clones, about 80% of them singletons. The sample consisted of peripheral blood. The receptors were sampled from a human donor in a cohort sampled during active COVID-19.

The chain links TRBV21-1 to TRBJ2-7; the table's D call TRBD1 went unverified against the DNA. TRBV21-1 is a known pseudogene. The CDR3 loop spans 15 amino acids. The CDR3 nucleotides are TGTGCCAGCAGCAAATCGAATAAACAGGGAGACGAGCAGTACGTC. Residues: CASSKSNKQGDEQYV.

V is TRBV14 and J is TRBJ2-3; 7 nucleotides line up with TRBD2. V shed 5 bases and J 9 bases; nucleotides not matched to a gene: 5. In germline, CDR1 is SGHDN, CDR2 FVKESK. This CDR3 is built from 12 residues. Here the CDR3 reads CASSYTGGTQYF. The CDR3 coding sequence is TGTGCCAGCAGCTATACGGGAGGCACGCAGTATTTT.